Reported below is one T cell receptor beta chain. Enrollees, roughly 18 to 89 years old, lived in approximately 25 US areas. The recovered donors of Cohort 3 showed two negative PCRs, clearance, or symptom resolution. The data were obtained in a study of blood T cell repertoires in COVID-19. On the study more broadly: T cells, B-cell-depleted T cells, or PBMCs supplied cDNA or gDNA.

The CDR3 covers 16 residues. With 5 bases clipped from V and 3 bases from J, the junction kept 6 bases outside the gene matches. Germline V gives CDR1 LNHDA, CDR2 SQIVND (reference sequence). The table came from immunoSEQ multiplex PCR; TCRdb's copy has only in-frame clones and leaves some out. The sample contains about 290,000 clones, around 90% of which appear only once. Source material: PBMCs or T cells enriched from blood (not recorded which). This receptor was taken from a woman in her thirties or forties who had recovered from COVID-19. The chain couples TRBV19 to TRBJ1-3; 11 positions match TRBD1. In nucleotides, the CDR3 is TGTGCCAGTAGTGATCCGGGACAGGGGGTTGGAAACACCATATATTTT. Translating gives CASSDPGQGVGNTIYF.